This TCR beta chain was documented in a study of CD8 T cells in ankylosing spondylitis (dated by TCRdb to about 2017). Describing the broader study: To find TCR variants linked to disease, the study profiled T cell receptor beta repertoires in ankylosing spondylitis patients and healthy donors. Samples of peripheral blood were taken, and for ankylosing spondylitis patients, synovial fluid was collected as well. The whole study cohort included 85 to 120 healthy donors and 20 to 30 ankylosing spondylitis patients.

Data came from an Illumina HiSeq 2500. TCR beta libraries were prepared by quantitative 5'-RACE with molecular barcodes. As for the original processing: To identify disease-linked TCR variants, a new computational method was used, one built on a probabilistic model of VDJ rearrangement. The public reads were quality trimmed at Q25 with fastp and then assembled into clones with MiXCR by TCRdb, keeping productive beta chains. CDR3 protein sequences are deduplicated, and each keeps its most common genes and DNA. TCRdb's processing, not the authors' own work, is the source of the V and J calls. The sample data list about 460,000 distinct CDR3 sequences, and about 5.2% of these were observed just once. The biggest ten clones account for roughly 3.3% of the sample. This clonotype was recorded at least ten times. Its antigen specificity is not known. No clone much larger than this one lies a single base away; base qualities are absent.

The paper's findings and limits, for the study overall: A TCR beta motif made up of roughly eight highly homologous amino acid variants appeared to be characteristic of blood from ankylosing spondylitis patients. Significant enrichment of the disease-linked clones was reported in matched synovial fluid samples from ankylosing spondylitis patients. Some motif variants were previously reported in synovial fluid and blood of reactive arthritis patients, suggesting common disease-initiation mechanisms. The disease-linked clones showed a CD8+ phenotype and occurred at relatively low frequencies in peripheral blood.

At the junction V is shortened by 1 base and J by 6 bases, with 13 bases in between. The CDR3 runs 15 amino acids, cysteine and phenylalanine included. Of all the DNA, just the CDR3 is kept, 45 bases in frame from base 1. The CDR1 and CDR2 encoded by the germline V gene are SGHRS and YFSETQ. The chain links TRBV5-1 with TRBJ2-2, and possibly TRBD1, on 6 matching bases. The specimen was blood, either unsorted or a sorted T cell fraction (not recorded which). The sequence was obtained from a male donor with ankylosing spondylitis. CDR3 sequence: CASSLNRAGAGELFF. The DNA sequence is given as TGCGCCAGCAGCTTGAACAGGGCGGGCGCCGGGGAGCTGTTTTTT.